A single sample is the source of the 22 T cell receptor beta chains below, sequenced in a study of metastatic and nonmetastatic thyroid tumors. TCRdb reassembled clones from the PCR reads with MiXCR. This table holds more than 9,500 clones, 27% found once. Thyroid surgery had not been preceded by any treatment in any patient. The sample taken for sequencing was tumor tissue. Receptors were obtained from a female donor with papillary thyroid cancer or a benign thyroid nodule (not recorded which). Some clones in this sample may be carry-over from other donors' samples.

CDR3 residues: CASSPGALQVRSYGYTF. CDR3 coding DNA: TGTGCCAGCAGCCCAGGTGCGCTACAGGTTCGCAGCTATGGCTACACCTTC. V is TRBV28 and J is TRBJ1-2; tentative D call: TRBD1 (5 bases). The CDR3 totals 17 residues. Germline V CDR1 and CDR2: MDHEN, SYDVKM. The ends were cut back, 6 bases at V and 4 bases at J, with 24 bases in the middle.

The rearrangement joins TRBV12-3 or TRBV12-4 to TRBJ2-7, with TRBD2 matching over 7 bases. The CDR3 is made up of 14 amino acids. Trimming removed 6 bases from V and 4 bases from J; junction bases left unmatched: 9. The CDR3 protein is CASSQLAREYEQYF. The CDR3 DNA is TGTGCCAGCAGCCAACTAGCGCGTGAATACGAGCAGTACTTC.

This clone was seen only a few times. The genes are TRBV6-1 and TRBJ2-7; TRBD1 matches at 8 bases. V dropped 1 base and J dropped 5; count of bases not matched to a gene: 7. Germline CDR1 MNHNS, CDR2 SASEGT. This CDR3 spans 15 amino acids. CDR3 bases: TGTGCCAGCAGTGAAGAGAGGACAGGGAACCACGAGCAGTACTTC. This sequence encodes CASSEERTGNHEQYF.

This clone was observed many times. The V call is TRBV20-1, the J call TRBJ1-6; 7 bases agree with TRBD1. This CDR3 has 14 amino acids. The germline V gene has CDR1 DFQATT and CDR2 SNEGSKA (reference sequence). With 4 bases clipped from V and 10 bases from J, the junction kept 10 bases outside the gene matches. The CDR3 spells CSAIPDRTTSPLHF. Here the CDR3 DNA reads TGCAGTGCTATTCCGGACAGGACGACATCACCCCTCCACTTT.

This chain links TRBV18 with TRBJ2-7, with D tentatively TRBD1 (5 bases). Trimming shortened V by 6 bases and J by 7 bases, and 19 bases separated the two germline ends. Germline values: CDR1 KGHSH, CDR2 LQKENI. The CDR3 runs 14 residues. The CDR3 here is CASSSEPTAPEQYF. The CDR3, as DNA: TGTGCCAGCTCGTCGGAACCGACAGCCCCGGAGCAGTACTTC.

This clone has only a few counts. The V call is TRBV6-1, the J call TRBJ1-6; 7 positions agree with TRBD1. Germline V gene sequence: CDR1 MNHNS, CDR2 SASEGT. V trimming: 1 base; J trimming: 9 bases; junction bases outside the gene matches: 6. The CDR3 is made up of 15 amino acids. CDR3 loop: CASSEGQGGSSPLHF. The CDR3 nucleotides are TGTGCCAGCAGTGAAGGACAGGGCGGGAGTTCACCCCTCCACTTT.

The chain uses TRBV7-8 and TRBJ2-7; 10 nucleotides agree with TRBD1. V was pared by 6 bases and J by 7 bases, with 9 bases of the junction left unmatched. There are 14 residues in the CDR3. CDR1 is SGHVS, CDR2 FQNEAQ, per germline. The CDR3 is CASRWDRGMGEQYF. The CDR3, as DNA: TGTGCCAGCAGATGGGACAGGGGAATGGGTGAGCAGTACTTC.

The CDR3 is CSAILRQLGTDTQYF. The CDR3 bases are TGCAGTGCGATCCTGAGACAACTTGGCACAGATACGCAGTATTTT. The chain is built from TRBV20-1 and TRBJ2-3, with unresolved D. V was shortened by 6 bases and J by 1 base, with 17 bases between the two germline ends. The CDR3 has 15 residues. Germline V CDR1 and CDR2: DFQATT, SNEGSKA (reference sequence).

V is TRBV28 and J is TRBJ2-7; D might be TRBD2 (6 bases). This CDR3 has 19 amino acids. Per the germline V gene, CDR1 is MDHEN and CDR2 is SYDVKM. Trimming pared 5 bases from V and 3 bases from J, leaving 29 bases between. CDR3: CASSPEGPSGGQGVYEQYF. The CDR3 DNA reads TGTGCCAGCAGTCCCGAAGGTCCAAGCGGAGGGCAGGGCGTCTACGAGCAGTACTTC.

This clone turned up a few times. V is TRBV7-9 and J is TRBJ1-2; D not resolved. The CDR3 length is 12 residues. Trimming stripped 5 bases from V and 8 bases from J, with 12 bases between. Germline V CDR1 and CDR2: SEHNR, FQNEAQ (reference sequence). CDR3 in DNA: TGTGCCAGCAGCGTCCTACTGGGGGGCTACACCTTC. This sequence encodes CASSVLLGGYTF.

CDR3 sequence: CSASGGPLYGYTF. CDR3 coding DNA: TGCAGTGCTAGTGGGGGACCGCTCTATGGCTACACCTTC. V is TRBV20-1 and J is TRBJ1-2, with D possibly TRBD1 on 5 matching bases. The CDR3 contains 13 residues. Looked up from germline, CDR1 is DFQATT and CDR2 is SNEGSKA (reference sequence). Deletions cut 3 bases from V and 4 bases from J, with 12 bases between.

The genes are TRBV2 and TRBJ1-2; D uncertain. From germline, CDR1 is SNHLY and CDR2 FYNNEI. Trimming took 2 bases from V and 6 from J, leaving 10 bases between them. There are 13 residues in the CDR3. CDR3 loop: CASSELQFDGYTF. The CDR3, as DNA: TGTGCCAGCAGTGAATTACAGTTCGATGGCTACACCTTC.

The chain joins TRBV19 to TRBJ2-7, with 10 positions matching TRBD1. Germline values: CDR1 LNHDA, CDR2 SQIVND (reference sequence). This CDR3 region has 16 residues. V gave up 3 bases and J gave up 2 bases; unmatched junction bases: 7. As DNA, the CDR3 is TGTGCCAGTAGTATCGCGGGGACAGGGGACCCCTACGAGCAGTACTTC. Its protein product is CASSIAGTGDPYEQYF.

The chain couples TRBV30 to TRBJ1-2; 9 positions match TRBD1. The CDR3 is made up of 13 amino acids. Germline V gene lookup returns CDR1 GTSNPN and CDR2 SVGIG (reference sequence). V gave up 4 bases and J gave up 8 bases; unmatched junction bases: 8. The CDR3 DNA follows: TGTGCCTGGAACCCGGGACAGGGCTCCGGCTACACCTTC. This gives the protein CAWNPGQGSGYTF.

This clone was counted between two and nine times. The chain has TRBV19 and TRBJ2-7; 8 bases map to TRBD1. Trimming cost V 2 bases and J 6 bases; bases outside gene matches: 6. This CDR3 is built from 14 residues. Germline loops: CDR1 LNHDA, CDR2 SQIVND (reference sequence). Written as DNA, the CDR3 is TGTGCCAGTAGTATACAGGGGGCGACTGGCGAGCAGTACTTC. This encodes CASSIQGATGEQYF.

This clone is labeled medium-sized. The chain joins TRBV20-1 to TRBJ2-7; 10 bases match TRBD2. The CDR3 has 16 residues. From germline, CDR1 is DFQATT and CDR2 SNEGSKA (reference sequence). J lost 5 bases, V lost 1 base, and 11 bases had no gene match. CDR3 protein: CSARALLAGDYHEQYF. In DNA, the CDR3 is TGCAGTGCTAGAGCTCTGCTAGCGGGAGATTACCACGAGCAGTACTTC.

V gene TRBV20-1 combines with J gene TRBJ2-4; D not certain. This CDR3 region has 15 residues. The V end lost 5 bases, the J end lost 0 bases, and 14 bases lay between the germline ends. From germline, CDR1 is DFQATT and CDR2 SNEGSKA (reference sequence). The CDR3 sequence: CSARPGQIAKNIQYF. The DNA of the CDR3 is TGCAGTGCTCGGCCCGGGCAAATAGCCAAAAACATTCAGTACTTC.

This clone has a count of ten or more. This sequence may be a read error, since a much larger clone differs from it by one base. Other DNA sequences in this specimen translate into the identical CDR3. V and J are TRBV19 and TRBJ1-5; D is ambiguous. This CDR3 is built from 14 residues. CDR1 is LNHDA and CDR2 is SQIVND in the germline V gene (reference sequence). This CDR3 is CASSIYERNQPQHF. CDR3 nucleotides: TGCGCCAGTAGTATCTATGAGCGCAATCAGCCCCAGCATTTT. The variable domain in full, completed from reference TRBV19 and TRBJ1-5, reads DGGITQSPKYLFRKEGQNVTLSCEQNLNHDAMYWYRQDPGQGLRLIYYSQIVNDFQKGDIAEGYSVSREKKESFPLTVTSAQKNPTAFYLCASSIYERNQPQHFGDGTRLSIL.

This clone was picked up a small number of times. The J gene is TRBJ2-7, the V gene TRBV28; TRBD1 agrees at 9 bases. The germline gives CDR1 MDHEN, CDR2 SYDVKM. After removal of 6 bases from V and 4 bases from J, the junction contained 10 bases not matched to a gene. The CDR3 runs to 15 residues. The CDR3 reads CASSHRTGAGYEQYF. In DNA form, the CDR3 reads TGTGCCAGCAGCCATAGGACAGGGGCCGGGTACGAGCAGTACTTC.

The genes are TRBV4-1 and TRBJ1-5, with D possibly matching TRBD1 (5 bases). Trimming took off 1 base at V and 0 bases at J, with 7 bases between the two ends. Looked up from germline, CDR1 is MGHRA and CDR2 is YSYEKL. CDR3 length equals 15 residues. The CDR3: CASSQGTNSNQPQHF. CDR3 coding DNA: TGCGCCAGCAGCCAAGGGACAAATAGCAATCAGCCCCAGCATTTT.

The J gene is TRBJ1-1, the V gene TRBV20-1; 8 nucleotides align to TRBD1. V trimming: 5 bases; J trimming: 1 base; junction bases outside the gene matches: 6. Per germline, CDR1 DFQATT and CDR2 SNEGSKA (reference sequence). The CDR3 loop spans 14 amino acids. The CDR3 DNA sequence: TGCAGTGCTGAGAGACAGGGGAAGAACACTGAAGCTTTCTTT. Translating gives CSAERQGKNTEAFF.

This clone is categorized as large. The J gene is TRBJ2-1, the V gene TRBV12-5, with 10 bases matching TRBD2. The germline V gene encodes CDR1 LGHNT and CDR2 FRNRAP. CDR3 length: 18 residues. The V gene end was trimmed by 7 bases and the J gene end by 1 base; junction bases not matched to a gene: 13. CDR3 nucleotide sequence: TGTGCTAGTGCCCCTTGGAGCGGGAGGGCCGGTTCCTACAATGAGCAGTTCTTC. Translation gives CASAPWSGRAGSYNEQFF.